Given below is one T cell receptor beta chain in context. This entry comes from a study of CD8 T cells in Susac syndrome. When the RNA was reverse transcribed, random hexamers were used with an input of about 0.5 to 1 ug. MiXCR, applied by TCRdb to the immunoSEQ multiplex PCR reads, yields one record per CDR3 protein. This table has over 150,000 distinct CDR3 sequences, just under 95% appearing once. V gave up 3 bases and J gave up 1 base; unmatched junction bases: 5. This CDR3 has 15 residues. Germline CDR1 and CDR2: LNHNV and YYDKDF (reference sequence). Susac syndrome patients met recently defined diagnostic criteria for definite or probable disease. TEMRA cells were FACS-enriched, unlike CD8+ and CD4+ T cells, which were negatively isolated.

This TCR came from a human donor with Susac syndrome. Sequences were obtained from CD4+ T cells from PBMCs. The chain recombines TRBV15 with TRBJ2-7, with 8 bases aligning to TRBD2. The CDR3 coding sequence is TGTGCCACCAGCAGGATGGGACTAGAATCCTACGAGCAGTACTTC. It specifies CATSRMGLESYEQYF.